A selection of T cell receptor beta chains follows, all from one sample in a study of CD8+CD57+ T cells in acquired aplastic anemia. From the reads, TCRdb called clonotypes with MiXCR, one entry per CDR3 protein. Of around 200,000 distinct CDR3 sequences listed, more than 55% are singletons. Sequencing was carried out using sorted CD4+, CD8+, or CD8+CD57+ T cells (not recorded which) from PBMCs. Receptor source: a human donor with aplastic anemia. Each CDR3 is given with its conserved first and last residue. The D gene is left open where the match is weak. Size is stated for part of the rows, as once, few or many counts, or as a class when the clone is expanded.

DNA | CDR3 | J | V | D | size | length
TGCGCCAGCAGCCAGCCGGGACTAACCACAGATACGCAGTATTTT | CASSQPGLTTDTQYF | TRBJ2-3 | TRBV4-1 | TRBD2 | many | 15
TGTGCCAGCAGCTACTTGCCGACAGGGGATGGCTACACCTTC | CASSYLPTGDGYTF | TRBJ1-2 | TRBV7-8 | TRBD1 | . | 14
TGTGCCAGCAGTTTAGAGACGGGCGGCTACACCTTC | CASSLETGGYTF | TRBJ1-2 | TRBV12-3/TRBV12-4 | . | . | 12
TGTGCCAGCAGCTTAGGACCACAGGGTTCACCCCTCCACTTT | CASSLGPQGSPLHF | TRBJ1-6 | TRBV7-6 | . | few | 14
TGCAGTGCTAGGAGGACAGGGGTGGAGCAGTACTTC | CSARRTGVEQYF | TRBJ2-7 | TRBV20-1 | TRBD1 | . | 12
TGTGCCAGCAGCTTATCATACGGGCAGGGTTACAAGCAGTACTTC | CASSLSYGQGYKQYF | TRBJ2-7 | TRBV7-3 | . | . | 15
TGCAGCGTGGTCACTGGACAGGCGGGGGGCTACACCTTC | CSVVTGQAGGYTF | TRBJ1-2 | TRBV29-1 | TRBD1 | few | 13
TGTGCCAGCAGCTACCGTAGCGGCCCTTACTACGAGCAGTACTTC | CASSYRSGPYYEQYF | TRBJ2-7 | TRBV7-8 | . | few | 15
TGTGCCAGCAGCGTAGCCTCTAGTCTTAATGAGCAGTTCTTC | CASSVASSLNEQFF | TRBJ2-1 | TRBV9 | . | . | 14
TGTGCCGGCAACTTAAGTTGGGGGGACCTCGTCGAGCAGTACTTC | CAGNLSWGDLVEQYF | TRBJ2-7 | TRBV7-9 | . | . | 15
TGTGCCAGTCGAAGGACACATCAAGAGACCCAGTACTTC | CASRRTHQETQYF | TRBJ2-5 | TRBV19 | . | . | 13
TGTGCCAGCAGCTTATCTTCAGGGAACACTGAAGCTTTCTTT | CASSLSSGNTEAFF | TRBJ1-1 | TRBV13 | . | . | 14
TGTGCCAGTAGTATACCAGGTCACACTGAAGCTTTCTTT | CASSIPGHTEAFF | TRBJ1-1 | TRBV19 | . | . | 13
TGTGCCAGCAGCGGGACAGTTGAAGCTTTCTTT | CASSGTVEAFF | TRBJ1-1 | TRBV5-1 | TRBD1 | once | 11
TGTGCCAGCTCTCGACTGGGATCGCCTACGGAGCAGTACTTC | CASSRLGSPTEQYF | TRBJ2-7 | TRBV2 | . | . | 14
TGTGCCACCAGCACAGGTGCGGGGACCTACGAGCAGTACTTC | CATSTGAGTYEQYF | TRBJ2-7 | TRBV15 | . | . | 14
TGTGCCATCAGTGAGTCTACGGGGGGAGCGAACTATGGCTACACCTTC | CAISESTGGANYGYTF | TRBJ1-2 | TRBV10-3 | . | . | 16
TGTGCCACCAGCAGTACTGCCCGGGACCTGAGCTCCTACAATGAGCAGTTCTTC | CATSSTARDLSSYNEQFF | TRBJ2-1 | TRBV15 | . | . | 18
TGTGCCAGCAGCGCCTGGGACAGCAGAACCTACAATGAGCAGTTCTTC | CASSAWDSRTYNEQFF | TRBJ2-1 | TRBV2 | TRBD1 | . | 16
TGCAGTGCTAGAGAGAGCGGGAGGAACATTCAGTACTTC | CSARESGRNIQYF | TRBJ2-4 | TRBV20-1 | TRBD2 | . | 13
TGCGCCAGCAGGTCCGGACAGGGTCCAACTAATGAAAAACTGTTTTTT | CASRSGQGPTNEKLFF | TRBJ1-4 | TRBV5-1 | TRBD1 | . | 16
TGTGCCAGCAGCCCCCAGACTAGCCCAGCCTACGAGCAGTACTTC | CASSPQTSPAYEQYF | TRBJ2-7 | TRBV7-2 | TRBD2 | once | 15
TGTGCCACCAGCAGGGGAGGACAGTTAGAGACCCAGTACTTC | CATSRGGQLETQYF | TRBJ2-5 | TRBV15 | . | . | 14
TGTGCCAGCAGCGAAACCGGGACAGGGTACGAGCAGTACTTC | CASSETGTGYEQYF | TRBJ2-7 | TRBV6-1 | TRBD1 | many | 14
TGCAGTGGACTAGCCCGCACAGATACGCAGTATTTT | CSGLARTDTQYF | TRBJ2-3 | TRBV29-1 | TRBD2 | few | 12
TGCAGTGCTACCGGACCGGGAACCGGGGAGCTGTTTTTT | CSATGPGTGELFF | TRBJ2-2 | TRBV20-1 | . | . | 13
TGTGCCAGCAGCCAAGTGGGCGGGAGAAGCCACGAGCAGTACTTC | CASSQVGGRSHEQYF | TRBJ2-7 | TRBV7-2 | TRBD2 | . | 15
TGTGCCATTCAGCTAGCGGCATACCAAGAGACCCAGTACTTC | CAIQLAAYQETQYF | TRBJ2-5 | TRBV10-3 | TRBD2 | . | 14
TGTGCCACCAGTGATCCACCGACTGGCGGATTACGGGAGACCCAGTACTTC | CATSDPPTGGLRETQYF | TRBJ2-5 | TRBV24-1 | . | . | 17
TGTGCCAGCAGCTTAGCGGGGACTTCGGGCGGGCTAGGGTCCCAGTACTTC | CASSLAGTSGGLGSQYF | TRBJ2-5 | TRBV7-8 | . | . | 17
TGCGCCAGCAGCCAAGGACAGGGGGCTCTCGGGGCTTTCTTT | CASSQGQGALGAFF | TRBJ1-1 | TRBV5-1 | TRBD1 | many | 14
TGTGCCAGCAGCTTAGCGTTAAGGGGGGGGATGAACACTGAAGCTTTCTTT | CASSLALRGGMNTEAFF | TRBJ1-1 | TRBV7-9 | . | . | 17
TGTGCCACCAGTGATTCACGGCGGGAGGGCAGAGACGAGCAGTACTTC | CATSDSRREGRDEQYF | TRBJ2-7 | TRBV24-1 | TRBD2 | . | 16
TGTGCCAGCTCACTAGCGGGGGGGCTTGAGCAGTTCTTC | CASSLAGGLEQFF | TRBJ2-1 | TRBV7-3 | TRBD2 | many | 13
TGCAGTGCTAGGGCTTCCCAAGGCGCTGAAGCTTTCTTT | CSARASQGAEAFF | TRBJ1-1 | TRBV20-1 | . | . | 13
TGCGCCAGCAGCCAAGTTGGAGCGGGGGGCCCAGATACGCAGTATTTT | CASSQVGAGGPDTQYF | TRBJ2-3 | TRBV4-1 | TRBD2 | many | 16
TGTGCCAGCAGTCCCGGATATGCCTCGAATAGCTACACCTTC | CASSPGYASNSYTF | TRBJ1-2 | TRBV28 | . | few | 14
TGTGCCAGTAGTATAGTAGGGGGACGGTCCAATGAGCAGTTCTTC | CASSIVGGRSNEQFF | TRBJ2-1 | TRBV19 | . | . | 15
TGTGCCAGCAGCTTATTCAGCACCCTCGAGCAGTACTTC | CASSLFSTLEQYF | TRBJ2-7 | TRBV7-8 | . | . | 13
TGCGCCAGCACCGGGACAGGGCCGAACACTGAAGCTTTCTTT | CASTGTGPNTEAFF | TRBJ1-1 | TRBV5-1 | TRBD1 | . | 14
TGCAGTGCTCAACCTCCGGGACTCACAGCTCCCTACGAGCAGTACTTC | CSAQPPGLTAPYEQYF | TRBJ2-7 | TRBV20-1 | . | . | 16
TGCAGTGCCACTGGACAGGGCTCCTACGAGCAGTACTTC | CSATGQGSYEQYF | TRBJ2-7 | TRBV20-1 | TRBD1 | . | 13
TGTGCCACCAGCATCTCCAGGGGGGGATTAACCGGGGAGCTGTTTTTT | CATSISRGGLTGELFF | TRBJ2-2 | TRBV15 | . | . | 16
TGTGCCAGCAGCGTAGACTCGAACACCGGGGAGCTGTTTTTT | CASSVDSNTGELFF | TRBJ2-2 | TRBV9 | . | . | 14
TGTGCCAGCAGCCGTCGACAGGGGTACAATGAGCAGTTCTTC | CASSRRQGYNEQFF | TRBJ2-1 | TRBV7-9 | TRBD1 | few | 14
TGTGCCAGCATCAAGAGGGGTGTCGAGACCCAGTACTTC | CASIKRGVETQYF | TRBJ2-5 | TRBV2 | . | . | 13
TGTGCCAGCGCTTCGTCCCCAGTTTTGACAGGTACGCAGTATTTT | CASASSPVLTGTQYF | TRBJ2-3 | TRBV7-9 | . | . | 15
TGTGCCAGCAGTTTAGGCAGGGGCGGCGGGGAGCTGTTTTTT | CASSLGRGGGELFF | TRBJ2-2 | TRBV12-3/TRBV12-4 | . | many | 14
TGTGCCAGCAGTGACCATAACAGGGGATATGGCTACACCTTC | CASSDHNRGYGYTF | TRBJ1-2 | TRBV2 | TRBD1 | few | 14
TGTGCCAGCAGCTTAGGGCCAGGGGTTACTGAAGCTTTCTTT | CASSLGPGVTEAFF | TRBJ1-1 | TRBV7-2 | . | . | 14
TGTGCCAGCAGCTTGACAGGGCTTTCCTACGAGCAGTACTTC | CASSLTGLSYEQYF | TRBJ2-7 | TRBV5-6 | . | few | 14
TGTGCCACCAGCAGCGAGGGGACAGGGGGCTTCGATGAGCAGTTCTTC | CATSSEGTGGFDEQFF | TRBJ2-1 | TRBV15 | TRBD1 | many | 16
TGTGCCAGCAGCTTACAGGGACCTGACACTGAAGCTTTCTTT | CASSLQGPDTEAFF | TRBJ1-1 | TRBV7-3 | . | . | 14
TGCAGTGCGCCGGGACTAGCGACCTACGAGCAGTACTTC | CSAPGLATYEQYF | TRBJ2-7 | TRBV20-1 | TRBD2 | many | 13
TGTGCCAGCAGCTCTAAGGACAGGGGAGCCTACGAGCAGTACTTC | CASSSKDRGAYEQYF | TRBJ2-7 | TRBV2 | TRBD1 | . | 15
TGTGCCAGCAGTCCCGGGACTAGCGGATTCACCTACGAGCAGTACTTC | CASSPGTSGFTYEQYF | TRBJ2-7 | TRBV7-9 | TRBD2 | once | 16
TGCAGTGCCTGGGGATTACCGCAAGAGACCCAGTACTTC | CSAWGLPQETQYF | TRBJ2-5 | TRBV20-1 | . | . | 13
TGCGCCAGCAGCTTGTTCCCTCCGGGCGCTTTCTTT | CASSLFPPGAFF | TRBJ1-1 | TRBV5-1 | . | few | 12
TGCGCCAGCAGCTTGAGGGGGGCCGGCTACACCTTC | CASSLRGAGYTF | TRBJ1-2 | TRBV2 | . | . | 12